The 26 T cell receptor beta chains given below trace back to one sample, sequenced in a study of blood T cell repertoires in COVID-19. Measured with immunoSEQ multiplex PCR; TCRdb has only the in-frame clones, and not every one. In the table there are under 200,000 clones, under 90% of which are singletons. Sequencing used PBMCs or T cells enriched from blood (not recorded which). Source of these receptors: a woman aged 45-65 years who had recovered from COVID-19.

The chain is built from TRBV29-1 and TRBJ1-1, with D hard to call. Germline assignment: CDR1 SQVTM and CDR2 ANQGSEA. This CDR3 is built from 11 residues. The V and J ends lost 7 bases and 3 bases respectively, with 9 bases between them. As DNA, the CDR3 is TGCAGCGGCGGAATGTACACTGAAGCTTTCTTT. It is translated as CSGGMYTEAFF.

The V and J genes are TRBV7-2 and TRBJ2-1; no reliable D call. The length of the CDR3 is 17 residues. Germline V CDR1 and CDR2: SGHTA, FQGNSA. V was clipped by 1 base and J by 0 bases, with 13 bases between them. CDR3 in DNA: TGTGCCAGCAGCTTAGGGCTAGAGCCCCGCTCCTACAATGAGCAGTTCTTC. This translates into CASSLGLEPRSYNEQFF.

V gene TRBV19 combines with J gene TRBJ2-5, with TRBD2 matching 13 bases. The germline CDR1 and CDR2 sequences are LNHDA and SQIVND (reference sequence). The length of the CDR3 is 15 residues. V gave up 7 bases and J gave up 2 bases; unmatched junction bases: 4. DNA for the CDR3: TGTGCCAGTAAGAGGACTAGCGGGAGACAAGAGACCCAGTACTTC. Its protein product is CASKRTSGRQETQYF.

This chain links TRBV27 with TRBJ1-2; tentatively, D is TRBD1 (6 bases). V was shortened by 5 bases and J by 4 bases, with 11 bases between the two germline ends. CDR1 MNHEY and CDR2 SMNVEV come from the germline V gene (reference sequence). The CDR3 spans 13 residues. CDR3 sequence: CASSAQGPYGYTF. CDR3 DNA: TGTGCCAGCAGTGCACAGGGACCCTATGGCTACACCTTC.

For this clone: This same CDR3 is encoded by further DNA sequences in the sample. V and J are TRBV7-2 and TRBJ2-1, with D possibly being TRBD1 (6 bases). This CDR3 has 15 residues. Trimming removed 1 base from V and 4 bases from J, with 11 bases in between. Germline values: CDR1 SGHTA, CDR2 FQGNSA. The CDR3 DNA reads TGTGCCAGCAGCTTAGGGTGGGGGCGGTACAATGAGCAGTTCTTC. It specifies CASSLGWGRYNEQFF.

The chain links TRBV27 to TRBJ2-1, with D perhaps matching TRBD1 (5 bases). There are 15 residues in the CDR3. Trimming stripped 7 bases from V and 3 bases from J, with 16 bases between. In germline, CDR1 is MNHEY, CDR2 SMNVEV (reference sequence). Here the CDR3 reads CASKLDRDVYNEQFF. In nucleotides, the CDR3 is TGTGCCAGCAAGCTAGACAGAGACGTCTACAATGAGCAGTTCTTC.

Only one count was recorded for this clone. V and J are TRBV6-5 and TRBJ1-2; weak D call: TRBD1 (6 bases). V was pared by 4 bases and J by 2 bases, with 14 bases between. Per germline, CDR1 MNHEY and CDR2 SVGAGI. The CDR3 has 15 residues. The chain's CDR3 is CASSSGTSLNYGYTF. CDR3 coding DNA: TGTGCCAGCAGTTCCGGGACATCGTTGAACTATGGCTACACCTTC.

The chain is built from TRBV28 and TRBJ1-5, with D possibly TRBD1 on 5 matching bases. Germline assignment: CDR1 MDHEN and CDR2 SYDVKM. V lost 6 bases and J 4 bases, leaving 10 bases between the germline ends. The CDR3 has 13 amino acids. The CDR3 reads CASSSTDNQPQHF. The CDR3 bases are TGTGCCAGCAGCTCGACAGATAATCAGCCCCAGCATTTT. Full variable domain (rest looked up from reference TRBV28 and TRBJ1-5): DVKVTQSSRYLVKRTGEKVFLECVQDMDHENMFWYRQDPGLGLRLIYFSYDVKMKEKGDIPEGYSVSREKKERFSLILESASTNQTSMYLCASSSTDNQPQHFGDGTRLSIL.

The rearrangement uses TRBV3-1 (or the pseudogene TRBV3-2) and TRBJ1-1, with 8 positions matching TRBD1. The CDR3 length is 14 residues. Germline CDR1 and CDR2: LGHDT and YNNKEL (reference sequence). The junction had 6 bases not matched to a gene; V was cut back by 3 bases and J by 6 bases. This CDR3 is CASSHQGAYAEAFF. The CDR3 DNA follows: TGTGCCAGCAGCCACCAGGGGGCGTACGCTGAAGCTTTCTTT.

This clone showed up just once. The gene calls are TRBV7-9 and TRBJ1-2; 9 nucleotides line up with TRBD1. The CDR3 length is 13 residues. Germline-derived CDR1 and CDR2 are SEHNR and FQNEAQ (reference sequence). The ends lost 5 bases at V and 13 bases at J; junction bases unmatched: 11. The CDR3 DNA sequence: TGTGCCAGCAGCCCTGAGGGACAGGGCCCAGCCACCTTC. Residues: CASSPEGQGPATF. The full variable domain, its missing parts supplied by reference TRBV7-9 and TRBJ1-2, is DTGVSQNPRHKITKRGQNVTFRCDPISEHNRLYWYRQTLGQGPEFLTYFQNEAQLEKSRLLSDRFSAERPKGSFSTLEIQRTEQGDSAMYLCASSPEGQGPATFGSGTRLTVV.

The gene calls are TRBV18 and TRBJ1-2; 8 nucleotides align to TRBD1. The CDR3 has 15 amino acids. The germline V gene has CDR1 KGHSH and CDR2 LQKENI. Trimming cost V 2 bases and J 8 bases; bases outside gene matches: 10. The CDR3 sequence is CASSPGRTGSEGYTF. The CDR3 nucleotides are TGTGCCAGCTCACCAGGGAGGACAGGGTCGGAAGGCTACACCTTC.

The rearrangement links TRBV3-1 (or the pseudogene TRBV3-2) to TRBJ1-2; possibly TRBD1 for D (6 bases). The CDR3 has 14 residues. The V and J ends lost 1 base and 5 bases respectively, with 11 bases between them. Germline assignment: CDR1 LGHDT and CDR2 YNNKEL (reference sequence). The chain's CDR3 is CASSQGRGAYGYTF. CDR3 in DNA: TGTGCCAGCAGCCAAGGCAGGGGCGCTTATGGCTACACCTTC.

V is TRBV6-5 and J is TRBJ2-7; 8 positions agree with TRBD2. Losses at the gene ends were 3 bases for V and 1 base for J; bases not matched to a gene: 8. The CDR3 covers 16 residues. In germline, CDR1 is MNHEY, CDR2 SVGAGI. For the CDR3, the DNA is TGTGCCAGCAGTTATATGGCCGCGGGGGGATCCTACGAGCAGTACTTC. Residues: CASSYMAAGGSYEQYF.

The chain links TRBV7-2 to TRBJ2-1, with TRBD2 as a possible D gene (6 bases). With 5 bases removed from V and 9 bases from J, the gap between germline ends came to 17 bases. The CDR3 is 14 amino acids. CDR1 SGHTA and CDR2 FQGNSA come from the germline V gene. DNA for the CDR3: TGTGCCAGCAGCCCCGGCGGGGCAGGGATTGAGCAGTTCTTC. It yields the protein CASSPGGAGIEQFF.

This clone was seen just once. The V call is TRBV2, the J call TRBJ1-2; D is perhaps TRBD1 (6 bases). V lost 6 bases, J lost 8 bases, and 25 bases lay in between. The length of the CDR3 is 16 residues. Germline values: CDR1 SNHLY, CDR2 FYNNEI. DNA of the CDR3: TGTGCCAGCAGGGGATTGTGGGGGCGGGCTAACTCCGGCTACACCTTC. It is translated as CASRGLWGRANSGYTF.

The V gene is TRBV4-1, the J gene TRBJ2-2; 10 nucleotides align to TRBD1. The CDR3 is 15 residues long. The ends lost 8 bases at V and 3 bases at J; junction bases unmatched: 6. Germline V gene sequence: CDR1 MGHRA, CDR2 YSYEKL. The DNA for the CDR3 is TGCGCCAGCGGTATGGGGACAGGGGACACCGGGGAGCTGTTTTTT. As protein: CASGMGTGDTGELFF.

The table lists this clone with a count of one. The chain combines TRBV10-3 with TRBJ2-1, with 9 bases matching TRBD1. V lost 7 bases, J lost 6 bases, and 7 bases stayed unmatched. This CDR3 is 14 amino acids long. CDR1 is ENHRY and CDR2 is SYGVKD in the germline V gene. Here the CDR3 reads CAITPGTGINEQFF. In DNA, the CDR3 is TGTGCCATCACCCCCGGGACAGGGATCAATGAGCAGTTCTTC.

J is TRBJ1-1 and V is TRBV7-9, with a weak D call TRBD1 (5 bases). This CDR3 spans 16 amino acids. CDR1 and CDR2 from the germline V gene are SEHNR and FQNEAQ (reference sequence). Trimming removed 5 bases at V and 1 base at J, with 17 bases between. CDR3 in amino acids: CASSPEGGRANTEAFF. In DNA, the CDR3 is TGTGCCAGCAGCCCGGAAGGTGGCAGGGCGAACACTGAAGCTTTCTTT.

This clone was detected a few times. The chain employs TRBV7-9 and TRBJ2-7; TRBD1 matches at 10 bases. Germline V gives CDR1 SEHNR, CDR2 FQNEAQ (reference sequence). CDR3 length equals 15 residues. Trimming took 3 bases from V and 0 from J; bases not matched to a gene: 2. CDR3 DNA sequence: TGTGCCAGCAGCTTGGGACAGGGGTTCTCCTACGAGCAGTACTTC. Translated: CASSLGQGFSYEQYF.

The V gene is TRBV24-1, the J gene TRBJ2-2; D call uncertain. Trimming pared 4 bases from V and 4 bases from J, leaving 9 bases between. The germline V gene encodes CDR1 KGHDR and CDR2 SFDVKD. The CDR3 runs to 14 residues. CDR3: CATSDRYSTGELFF. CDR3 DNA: TGTGCCACCAGTGACCGCTATTCCACCGGGGAGCTGTTTTTT.

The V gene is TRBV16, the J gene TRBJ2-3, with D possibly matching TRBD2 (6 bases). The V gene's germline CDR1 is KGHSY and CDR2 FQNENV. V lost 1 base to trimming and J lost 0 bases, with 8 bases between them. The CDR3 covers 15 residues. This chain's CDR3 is CASSQLSGSTDTQYF. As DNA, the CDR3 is TGTGCCAGCAGCCAATTAAGCGGGAGCACAGATACGCAGTATTTT.

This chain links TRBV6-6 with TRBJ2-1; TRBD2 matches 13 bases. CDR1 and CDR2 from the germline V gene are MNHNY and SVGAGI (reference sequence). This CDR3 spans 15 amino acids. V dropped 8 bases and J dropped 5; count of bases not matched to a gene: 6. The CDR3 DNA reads TGTGCCAGCCATTCAGGGACTAGCGGGAACAATGAGCAGTTCTTC. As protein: CASHSGTSGNNEQFF.

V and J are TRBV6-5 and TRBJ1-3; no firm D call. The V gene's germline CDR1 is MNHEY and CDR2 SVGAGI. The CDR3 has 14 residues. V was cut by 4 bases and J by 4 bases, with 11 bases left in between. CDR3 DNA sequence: TGTGCCAGCAGTTCTCCTGGAGGGGGAAACACCATATATTTT. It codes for CASSSPGGGNTIYF.

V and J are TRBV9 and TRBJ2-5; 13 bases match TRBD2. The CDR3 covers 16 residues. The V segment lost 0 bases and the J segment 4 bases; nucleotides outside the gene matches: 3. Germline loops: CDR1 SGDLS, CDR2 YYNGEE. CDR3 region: CASSVGGLAGRETQYF. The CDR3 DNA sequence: TGTGCCAGCAGCGTAGGGGGACTAGCGGGAAGAGAGACCCAGTACTTC.

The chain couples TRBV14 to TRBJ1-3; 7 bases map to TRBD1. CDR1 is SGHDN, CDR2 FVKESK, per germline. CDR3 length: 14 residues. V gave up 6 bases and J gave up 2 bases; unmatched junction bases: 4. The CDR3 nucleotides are TGTGCCAGCAGGATGACAGGGACTGGAAACACCATATATTTT. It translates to CASRMTGTGNTIYF.

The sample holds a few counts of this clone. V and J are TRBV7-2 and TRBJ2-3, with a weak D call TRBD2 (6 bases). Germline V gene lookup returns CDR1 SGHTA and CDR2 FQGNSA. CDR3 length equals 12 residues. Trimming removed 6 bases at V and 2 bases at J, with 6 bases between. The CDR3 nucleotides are TGTGCCAGCAGGCGGGACACAGATACGCAGTATTTT. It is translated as CASRRDTDTQYF.